A selection of T cell receptor beta chains follows, all from one sample in a study of graft-versus-host responses after intestinal transplantation. Using immunoSEQ multiplex PCR, the repertoire was profiled, and TCRdb retains in-frame clones only, with some absent. Seen here are under 150,000 clones, 90% observed once, and the top ten hold about 0.18%. These receptors lack a known antigen. The sample was unstimulated CD4+ T cells sorted from spleen or lymph node cells, taken before intestinal transplant. These receptors were obtained from a human donor who received an intestinal transplant. The CDR3 runs from the conserved cysteine through the conserved F or W. Fields, in order: CDR3 length, clone size, J gene, V gene, D gene, CDR3 DNA, CDR3 protein. The D gene is left open where the match is weak. Clone size is given for some rows only: seen once, a few or many times, or a class if the clone is expanded.

length: 15; size: .; J: TRBJ2-1; V: TRBV5-1; D: TRBD2; DNA: TGCGCCAGCAGCTTGTCCGGGGGGACCTACAATGAGCAGTTCTTC; CDR3: CASSLSGGTYNEQFF
length: 12; size: .; J: TRBJ1-1; V: TRBV5-1; D: .; DNA: TGCGCCAGCAGCTTGCCGGGGACTGAAGCTTTCTTT; CDR3: CASSLPGTEAFF
length: 15; size: .; J: TRBJ1-5; V: TRBV4-2; D: .; DNA: TGTGCCAGCAGCCAAGATATGGGGGGTAGTCAGCCCCAGCATTTT; CDR3: CASSQDMGGSQPQHF
length: 17; size: .; J: TRBJ2-5; V: TRBV5-5; D: TRBD2; DNA: TGTGCCAGCAGCTTAGGACTAGCGGGGGCATTGGGGAAGACCCAGTACTTC; CDR3: CASSLGLAGALGKTQYF
length: 17; size: once; J: TRBJ1-1; V: TRBV7-2; D: .; DNA: TGTGCCAGCAGATTGAAGGGGGGGACGAGGGACCACACTGAAGCTTTCTTT; CDR3: CASRLKGGTRDHTEAFF
length: 14; size: .; J: TRBJ2-7; V: TRBV18; D: TRBD1; DNA: TGTGCCAGCTCACCCGGGACAGTCTCCTACGAGCAGTACTTC; CDR3: CASSPGTVSYEQYF
length: 16; size: .; J: TRBJ2-1; V: TRBV6-6; D: TRBD2; DNA: TGTGCCAGCAGTTACTCGATAAGCGGGGGTAACAATGAGCAGTTCTTC; CDR3: CASSYSISGGNNEQFF
length: 18; size: .; J: TRBJ2-5; V: TRBV4-1; D: .; DNA: TGCGCCAGCAGCCACCTCGGGTGGAGCCATGAGGACCAAGAGACCCAGTACTTC; CDR3: CASSHLGWSHEDQETQYF
length: 14; size: .; J: TRBJ2-2; V: TRBV18; D: .; DNA: TGTGCCAGCTCACCAATGGAGTCCGGCGGGGAGCTGTTTTTT; CDR3: CASSPMESGGELFF
length: 14; size: .; J: TRBJ1-4; V: TRBV5-1; D: .; DNA: TGCGCCAGCAGCATCGGGACACAGAATGAAAAACTGTTTTTT; CDR3: CASSIGTQNEKLFF
length: 14; size: .; J: TRBJ2-2; V: TRBV10-3; D: TRBD1; DNA: TGTGCCACGTGGACAGGGACAAACACCGGGGAGCTGTTTTTT; CDR3: CATWTGTNTGELFF
length: 14; size: .; J: TRBJ2-5; V: TRBV5-1; D: .; DNA: TGCGCCAGCAGCTTAGGGACGGGGAGGGAGACCCAGTACTTC; CDR3: CASSLGTGRETQYF
length: 13; size: .; J: TRBJ2-7; V: TRBV30; D: TRBD2; DNA: TGTGCCTGGAGGGGGGGGTGGGGTCTCGAGCAGTACTTC; CDR3: CAWRGGWGLEQYF
length: 16; size: once; J: TRBJ1-1; V: TRBV14; D: .; DNA: TGTGCCAGCAGCCGTTCGGGGGTCTCGGCGAACACTGAAGCTTTCTTT; CDR3: CASSRSGVSANTEAFF
length: 14; size: .; J: TRBJ1-1; V: TRBV10-3; D: .; DNA: TGTGCCATCAGTGAAAAACAGGGTGTCACTGAAGCTTTCTTT; CDR3: CAISEKQGVTEAFF
length: 14; size: .; J: TRBJ2-1; V: TRBV7-9; D: .; DNA: TGTGCCAGCAGCTTCGCACTAGGAGGGAATGAGCAGTTCTTC; CDR3: CASSFALGGNEQFF
length: 16; size: .; J: TRBJ2-3; V: TRBV9; D: TRBD1; DNA: TGTGCCAGCAGCGTTAGACCGGGACAGGGCGGAGATACGCAGTATTTT; CDR3: CASSVRPGQGGDTQYF
length: 13; size: .; J: TRBJ2-1; V: TRBV7-9; D: .; DNA: TGTGCCAGCAGCTCCGTGGGAGACCATGAGCAGTTCTTC; CDR3: CASSSVGDHEQFF
length: 17; size: .; J: TRBJ2-1; V: TRBV29-1; D: .; DNA: TGCAGCGTTGAGTATAGAGGAGCGCCGAGCTCCTACAATGAGCAGTTCTTC; CDR3: CSVEYRGAPSSYNEQFF
length: 14; size: .; J: TRBJ2-3; V: TRBV5-4; D: .; DNA: TGTGCCAGCAGCTTGGCCACTCTCGCAGATACGCAGTATTTT; CDR3: CASSLATLADTQYF
length: 16; size: .; J: TRBJ2-3; V: TRBV5-6; D: TRBD1; DNA: TGTGCCAGCAGCTCTAGACAGGGCTGGGGTACAGATACGCAGTATTTT; CDR3: CASSSRQGWGTDTQYF
length: 18; size: .; J: TRBJ2-3; V: TRBV7-8; D: .; DNA: TGTGCCAGCAGCTTAGGCGGTTTGGGAGCCCCTAGCACAGATACGCAGTATTTT; CDR3: CASSLGGLGAPSTDTQYF
length: 15; size: .; J: TRBJ1-5; V: TRBV9; D: TRBD1; DNA: TGTGCCAGCAGCGCCGACAGGGATAGCAATCAGCCCCAGCATTTT; CDR3: CASSADRDSNQPQHF
length: 14; size: .; J: TRBJ2-5; V: TRBV6-6; D: .; DNA: TGTGCCAGCAGTTGGGTGGGAGGCTTATGGGCCCAGTACTTC; CDR3: CASSWVGGLWAQYF
length: 14; size: .; J: TRBJ1-1; V: TRBV2; D: .; DNA: TGTGCCAGCAGTGATATGAGGCCGAACACTGAAGCTTTCTTT; CDR3: CASSDMRPNTEAFF
length: 15; size: .; J: TRBJ2-1; V: TRBV5-1; D: .; DNA: TGCGCCAGCAGCTTGAGCAGGTCATCCTACAATGAGCAGTTCTTC; CDR3: CASSLSRSSYNEQFF
length: 14; size: .; J: TRBJ2-5; V: TRBV25-1; D: TRBD1; DNA: TGTGCCAGCTTAGGGACAGGGGGCAAGGAGACCCAGTACTTC; CDR3: CASLGTGGKETQYF
length: 16; size: .; J: TRBJ2-7; V: TRBV15; D: TRBD1; DNA: TGTGCCACCAGCAGCCCAGGACAGGGCTTTTCCTACGAGCAGTACTTC; CDR3: CATSSPGQGFSYEQYF
length: 14; size: .; J: TRBJ2-3; V: TRBV5-4; D: TRBD1; DNA: TGTGCCAGCAGCTTGACAGGGGTGGAAGATACGCAGTATTTT; CDR3: CASSLTGVEDTQYF
length: 16; size: .; J: TRBJ1-1; V: TRBV7-8; D: .; DNA: TGTGCCAGCAGCCGACAGTCCCTGGGGATGAACACTGAAGCTTTCTTT; CDR3: CASSRQSLGMNTEAFF
length: 15; size: .; J: TRBJ2-2; V: TRBV19; D: TRBD1; DNA: TGTGCCAGTAGCACAGGGGGCGCGTACACCGGGGAGCTGTTTTTT; CDR3: CASSTGGAYTGELFF
length: 16; size: .; J: TRBJ2-1; V: TRBV5-1; D: TRBD2; DNA: TGCGCCAGCAGGATTGATAGCGGGAGCTCCTACAATGAGCAGTTCTTC; CDR3: CASRIDSGSSYNEQFF
length: 14; size: few; J: TRBJ1-2; V: TRBV6-6; D: TRBD1; DNA: TGTGCCAGCAGTTACTGGCAGGGGGCGGATGGCTACACCTTC; CDR3: CASSYWQGADGYTF
length: 15; size: .; J: TRBJ2-4; V: TRBV18; D: TRBD2; DNA: TGTGCCAGCTCACCCGGTAGCGGGATCGGATACATTCAGTACTTC; CDR3: CASSPGSGIGYIQYF
length: 15; size: .; J: TRBJ2-5; V: TRBV5-5; D: TRBD2; DNA: TGTGCCAGCAGCTTAGTAGCGGGGGGGCCGGAGACCCAGTACTTC; CDR3: CASSLVAGGPETQYF
length: 15; size: .; J: TRBJ2-3; V: TRBV5-6; D: TRBD2; DNA: TGTGCCAGCAGCCCCGGACTAGCGGGGGGATATACGCAGTATTTT; CDR3: CASSPGLAGGYTQYF
length: 14; size: few; J: TRBJ1-2; V: TRBV6-5; D: TRBD1; DNA: TGTGCCAGCAGTTACTTGGACAGGAGACGTGGCTACACCTTC; CDR3: CASSYLDRRRGYTF
length: 15; size: .; J: TRBJ1-2; V: TRBV15; D: TRBD1; DNA: TGTGCCACCAGCTTGACAGGGAAAGCTAACTATGGCTACACCTTC; CDR3: CATSLTGKANYGYTF
length: 16; size: .; J: TRBJ2-1; V: TRBV7-9; D: .; DNA: TGTGCCAGCAGCTTATACCCTAAAAGCTCCTACAATGAGCAGTTCTTC; CDR3: CASSLYPKSSYNEQFF
length: 16; size: .; J: TRBJ1-1; V: TRBV28; D: .; DNA: TGTGCCAGCACCTCCCTACAACAGGGTTGGCGAACTGAAGCTTTCTTT; CDR3: CASTSLQQGWRTEAFF
length: 14; size: .; J: TRBJ2-3; V: TRBV11-1; D: .; DNA: TGTGCCAGCAGCCTAATTTCCGCGGAAAGCGAGCAGTATTTT; CDR3: CASSLISAESEQYF
length: 16; size: .; J: TRBJ2-3; V: TRBV19; D: TRBD1; DNA: TGTGCCAGTAGTGCCCGGGACAGGGGGTTAAGAGATACGCAGTATTTT; CDR3: CASSARDRGLRDTQYF
length: 16; size: .; J: TRBJ1-5; V: TRBV28; D: .; DNA: TGTGCCAGCAGTTTCATTTCGAGCTATAGCAATCAGCCCCAGCATTTT; CDR3: CASSFISSYSNQPQHF
length: 15; size: .; J: TRBJ2-7; V: TRBV4-2; D: TRBD1; DNA: TGTGCCAGCAGCCACCCCGACAGGGAAAGCTACGAGCAGTACTTC; CDR3: CASSHPDRESYEQYF